The clone carrying this TCR beta chain was detected a few times. The antigen is undetermined. Germline V gives CDR1 ENHRY, CDR2 SYGVKD. The CDR3 runs to 15 residues. Trimming took 10 bases from V and 2 from J, leaving 21 bases between them. This entry is derived from a study of T-cell reconstitution after alpha-beta-depleted transplantation in children. Whole-study results and caveats: Newly produced T cells mostly provided counts and TCRbeta diversity after one year, as hyperexpanded clones declined. The origin of alpha-beta T cells about two months after transplant was reportedly several hundred expanded graft clones. Some patients' high day-60 TCRbeta diversity was attributed to recipient cells surviving conditioning.

Researchers prepared the TCRbeta library using unique molecular identifiers, the study reports. Via MiXCR, TCRdb re-called the PCR reads, giving one row per CDR3 protein. Of about 58,000 distinct CDR3 sequences listed, 44% are singletons. Material: PBMCs, mostly from graft donor cells, obtained 360 days after TCRalphabeta/CD19-depleted stem cell transplant. The clonotype originates from a male patient under 18 who had a stem cell transplant for acute lymphoblastic leukemia, so the T cells may come from the graft donor. V usage is TRBV10-3 and J usage is TRBJ2-7, with D hard to call. CDR3 sequence (DNA): TGTGCCACCTACGCGCCCGGTGGCGGTACCTACGAGCAGTACTTC. It is translated as CATYAPGGGTYEQYF.